A single sample is the source of the 29 T cell receptor beta chains below, sequenced in a study of immune evolution from preneoplasia to lung adenocarcinoma. TCRdb's table, derived via immunoSEQ multiplex PCR, lists solely in-frame clones and lacks some. The repertoire consists of 9,600 or so clones, with over 65% occurring once and the leading ten covering around 6.3%. Sequenced input: FFPE lung adenocarcinoma in situ tissue. The receptors stem from a person aged 60-79 years with lung adenocarcinoma.

The chain is built from TRBV14 and TRBJ2-1; D call uncertain. Trimming removed 2 bases at V and 6 bases at J, with 5 bases between. This CDR3 comprises 12 residues. The germline CDR1 and CDR2 sequences are SGHDN and FVKESK. CDR3 sequence (DNA): TGTGCCAGCAGCCAACACTTCAATGAGCAGTTCTTC. As protein: CASSQHFNEQFF.

CDR3 coding DNA: TGTGCCAGCAAGGGGCCGAACACCGGGGAGCTGTTTTTT. It is translated as CASKGPNTGELFF. The chain uses TRBV28 and TRBJ2-2, with D maybe TRBD1 (5 bases). CDR3 length: 13 residues. From germline, CDR1 is MDHEN and CDR2 SYDVKM. With 7 bases removed from V and 0 bases from J, the gap between germline ends came to 6 bases.

V and J are TRBV7-2 and TRBJ1-2; no reliable D call. Trimming removed 1 base at V and 5 bases at J, with 5 bases between. This CDR3 has 12 amino acids. From germline, CDR1 is SGHTA and CDR2 FQGNSA. CDR3 DNA: TGTGCCAGCAGCTTAGACGGGTATGGCTACACCTTC. Amino acids: CASSLDGYGYTF.

This clone was counted a few times. J is TRBJ1-5 and V is TRBV7-9, with D possibly matching TRBD1 (6 bases). The germline V gene encodes CDR1 SEHNR and CDR2 FQNEAQ (reference sequence). V was cut by 5 bases and J by 7 bases, with 15 bases left in between. CDR3 length: 14 residues. The CDR3 here is CASSADSGEQPQHF. The CDR3, as DNA: TGTGCCAGCAGCGCGGACAGCGGGGAACAGCCCCAGCATTTT.

This clone was observed once. Here the CDR3 reads CASMKGYRGYTF. CDR3 DNA: TGTGCCAGCATGAAGGGATATCGTGGCTACACCTTC. V is TRBV28 and J is TRBJ1-2, with no clear D. The CDR3 contains 12 residues. The V gene's germline CDR1 is MDHEN and CDR2 SYDVKM. V lost 7 bases and J lost 7, with 13 bases in between.

V usage is TRBV14 and J usage is TRBJ2-5; D is unresolved. Germline V gene sequence: CDR1 SGHDN, CDR2 FVKESK. V was clipped by 3 bases and J by 6 bases, with 17 bases between them. The CDR3 totals 15 residues. DNA for the CDR3: TGTGCCAGCAGCCACCAATCGCCAGGCGGCAAGACCCAGTACTTC. It codes for CASSHQSPGGKTQYF.

The chain combines TRBV9 with TRBJ2-1, with a tentative D call TRBD1 (5 bases). The germline V gene encodes CDR1 SGDLS and CDR2 YYNGEE. V shed 4 bases and J shed 10 bases, with 18 bases lying between them. The CDR3 sequence is 14 residues long. CDR3 sequence (DNA): TGTGCCAGCAGCCCCCGACAGCTTTCGTGGGAGCAGTTCTTC. This translates into CASSPRQLSWEQFF.

The genes are TRBV7-6 and TRBJ2-3; 9 nucleotides align to TRBD2. Germline CDR1 is SGHVS and CDR2 is FNYEAQ. V was clipped by 1 base and J by 6 bases; unmatched bases: 8. CDR3 length: 16 amino acids. The chain's CDR3 is CASSLVWAGGPDTQYF. CDR3 bases: TGTGCCAGCAGCTTAGTCTGGGCGGGGGGGCCGGATACGCAGTATTTT.

This clone has a handful of counts. The chain couples TRBV30 to TRBJ1-6; 8 bases fit TRBD1. The V gene end was trimmed by 8 bases and the J gene end by 6 bases; junction bases not matched to a gene: 9. This CDR3 spans 14 amino acids. Looked up from germline, CDR1 is GTSNPN and CDR2 is SVGIG (reference sequence). CDR3 coding DNA: TGTGCCGCCGGACCTGACAGGGGTAATTCACCCCTCCACTTT. This gives the protein CAAGPDRGNSPLHF.

The chain has TRBV19 and TRBJ1-3; TRBD1 matches 7 bases. The CDR3 is made up of 15 amino acids. Unmatched junction bases numbered 7, after V lost 7 bases and J lost 1 base. Per germline, CDR1 LNHDA and CDR2 SQIVND (reference sequence). The CDR3 region has the DNA TGTGCCAGTACCATACAGGGGTCGTCTGGAAACACCATATATTTT. Its translation is CASTIQGSSGNTIYF.

The CDR3 nucleotides are TGTGCCTGGAGTGTACGTGGGACTAGCGGGGTGAAAGATACGCAGTATTTT. This sequence encodes CAWSVRGTSGVKDTQYF. The V call is TRBV30, the J call TRBJ2-3; 13 bases are a match to TRBD2. Germline V gene sequence: CDR1 GTSNPN, CDR2 SVGIG (reference sequence). V was clipped by 0 bases and J by 5 bases; unmatched bases: 8. CDR3 length: 17 amino acids.

CDR3 in amino acids: CASSESRTRETQYF. CDR3 in DNA: TGCGCCAGCAGTGAGTCGAGGACCAGGGAGACCCAGTACTTC. The J gene is TRBJ2-5, the V gene TRBV10-1; the D is unclear. Trimming took 0 bases from V and 5 from J, leaving 10 bases between them. The length of the CDR3 is 14 residues. The germline CDR1 and CDR2 sequences are WNHNN and SYGVQD (reference sequence).

This chain links TRBV5-4 with TRBJ1-5; 8 bases align to TRBD1. Germline V lookup: CDR1 SGHNT, CDR2 YYREEE (reference sequence). The CDR3 loop spans 14 amino acids. V lost 9 bases to trimming and J lost 7 bases; unmatched junction nucleotides: 12. CDR3 protein: CATSVYRGSQPQHF. CDR3 DNA sequence: TGTGCCACCTCAGTCTACAGGGGGTCACAGCCCCAGCATTTT.

V and J are TRBV7-8 and TRBJ2-3, with D perhaps TRBD2 (6 bases). The V and J ends lost 8 bases and 3 bases respectively, with 6 bases between them. This CDR3 has 11 residues. Germline V gives CDR1 SGHVS, CDR2 FQNEAQ. CDR3 protein: CASRGTDTQYF. The CDR3 DNA follows: TGTGCCAGCCGGGGGACAGATACGCAGTATTTT.

This clone showed up just once. V gene TRBV6-6 combines with J gene TRBJ1-4, with unresolved D. Trimming cost V 2 bases and J 2 bases, with 12 bases left between them. Germline V lookup: CDR1 MNHNY, CDR2 SVGAGI (reference sequence). The CDR3 runs 16 residues. For the CDR3, the DNA is TGTGCCAGCAGTTACCCCGACCCGAGGACTAATGAAAAACTGTTTTTT. The encoded protein is CASSYPDPRTNEKLFF.

This clone has just a few counts. The chain links TRBV4-3 to TRBJ2-7, with 8 bases that match TRBD1. The V gene end was trimmed by 4 bases and the J gene end by 4 bases; junction bases not matched to a gene: 12. The CDR3 has 16 residues. Germline lookup yields CDR1 LGHNA and CDR2 YSLEER. CDR3 in amino acids: CASSPRTGSRWYEQYF. In DNA form, the CDR3 reads TGCGCCAGCAGCCCGCGGACAGGGTCGAGATGGTACGAGCAGTACTTC.

The sample holds a few counts of this clone. The chain joins TRBV10-3 to TRBJ2-7; D is ambiguous. Per the germline V gene, CDR1 is ENHRY and CDR2 is SYGVKD. The ends were cut back, 8 bases at V and 0 bases at J, with 17 bases in the middle. This CDR3 contains 15 residues. CDR3 residues: CAIRPSISSSYEQYF. In DNA, the CDR3 is TGTGCCATCCGCCCCAGTATCTCAAGCTCCTACGAGCAGTACTTC.

This sequence joins TRBV7-8 and TRBJ1-1, with D tentatively TRBD1 (5 bases). Trimming took 5 bases from V and 2 from J, leaving 15 bases between them. Germline CDR1 reads SGHVS; CDR2 reads FQNEAQ. The CDR3 is 15 residues long. The CDR3 sequence: CASSKTDSYNTEAFF. CDR3 sequence (DNA): TGTGCCAGCAGCAAAACAGACAGCTACAACACTGAAGCTTTCTTT.

The chain combines TRBV5-4 with TRBJ2-5; no reliable D call. Germline CDR1 reads SGHNT; CDR2 reads YYREEE (reference sequence). V was pared by 3 bases and J by 3 bases, with 15 bases between. CDR3 size: 15 residues. In nucleotides, the CDR3 is TGTGCCAGCAGCTCCCTGGTGTCTTCAAAAGAGACCCAGTACTTC. Translated, it gives CASSSLVSSKETQYF.

This clone occurred a few times. This chain uses TRBV9 with TRBJ1-4; 9 bases fit TRBD1. Germline V gene sequence: CDR1 SGDLS, CDR2 YYNGEE. V was pared by 3 bases and J by 3 bases, with 6 bases of the junction left unmatched. The CDR3 covers 16 residues. The CDR3 spells CASSEGQGVSNEKLFF. Here the CDR3 DNA reads TGTGCCAGCAGCGAGGGACAGGGTGTGTCTAATGAAAAACTGTTTTTT.

This clone appeared a single time. The chain is built from TRBV19 and TRBJ2-1, with TRBD2 identical over 10 bases. The CDR3 has 15 residues. V was clipped by 3 bases and J by 3 bases; unmatched bases: 2. Germline loops: CDR1 LNHDA, CDR2 SQIVND (reference sequence). The CDR3 bases are TGTGCCAGTAGTATGGCTAGCGGGGGCTACAATGAGCAGTTCTTC. It codes for CASSMASGGYNEQFF.

The rearrangement uses TRBV6-5 and TRBJ2-3; D unresolved. CDR3 length: 13 residues. Trimming left V 2 bases short and J 1 base short, with 4 bases between. The V gene's germline CDR1 is MNHEY and CDR2 SVGAGI. The CDR3: CASSYRGTDTQYF. CDR3 DNA sequence: TGTGCCAGCAGTTACAGGGGCACAGATACGCAGTATTTT.

The V gene is TRBV2, the J gene TRBJ1-5; TRBD1 matches at 7 bases. V shed 8 bases and J 2 bases; nucleotides not matched to a gene: 3. CDR3 length: 13 amino acids. CDR1 is SNHLY, CDR2 FYNNEI, per germline. In nucleotides, the CDR3 is TGTGCCAGCCATACAGGGGGCAATCAGCCCCAGCATTTT. Translating gives CASHTGGNQPQHF.

The CDR3: CSVGSTGLAYEQYF. CDR3 bases: TGCAGCGTTGGGTCCACGGGACTCGCCTACGAGCAGTACTTC. This rearrangement joins TRBV29-1 to TRBJ2-7; possibly TRBD2 for D (6 bases). V lost 4 bases and J 2 bases, leaving 15 bases between the germline ends. This CDR3 has 14 amino acids. Looked up from germline, CDR1 is SQVTM and CDR2 is ANQGSEA.

This clone was counted between two and nine times. The chain recombines TRBV15 with TRBJ2-5, with D possibly matching TRBD1 (5 bases). Germline CDR1 is LNHNV and CDR2 is YYDKDF (reference sequence). V was trimmed by 8 bases and J by 7 bases, leaving 14 bases between them. The CDR3 has 12 residues. The CDR3 bases are TGTGCCACCGCCAAAGATAGGGGGACCCAGTACTTC. It specifies CATAKDRGTQYF.

The V and J genes are TRBV5-1 and TRBJ2-6; D remains ambiguous. This CDR3 has 14 amino acids. The V and J ends lost 1 base and 2 bases respectively, with 4 bases between them. The germline CDR1 and CDR2 sequences are SGHRS and YFSETQ. The CDR3 reads CASSLLAGANVLTF. As DNA, the CDR3 is TGCGCCAGCAGCTTGTTAGCTGGGGCCAACGTCCTGACTTTC.

The chain recombines TRBV11-3 with TRBJ2-2; the match to TRBD1 covers 7 bases. With 5 bases clipped from V and 6 bases from J, the junction kept 9 bases outside the gene matches. This CDR3 has 15 amino acids. Germline V gene data show CDR1 as SGHNT and CDR2 as YENEEA. This chain's CDR3 is CASSPEDRAAGELFF. The CDR3 region has the DNA TGTGCCAGCAGCCCCGAAGACAGGGCCGCCGGGGAGCTGTTTTTT.

This clone is deemed large. V is TRBV7-9 and J is TRBJ1-6; 8 bases align to TRBD1. Germline loops: CDR1 SEHNR, CDR2 FQNEAQ (reference sequence). V was pared by 6 bases and J by 7 bases, with 5 bases of the junction left unmatched. The CDR3 length is 14 residues. DNA of the CDR3: TGTGCCAGCAGGGATACAGGGGGGAATTCACCCCTCCACTTT. The encoded protein is CASRDTGGNSPLHF.

In regard to this clone: Other DNA sequences within the sample encode an identical CDR3. The chain joins TRBV30 to TRBJ1-2; 8 bases fit TRBD1. CDR3 length equals 14 residues. Germline V CDR1 and CDR2: GTSNPN, SVGIG (reference sequence). Trimming took 5 bases from V and 2 from J; bases not matched to a gene: 7. The CDR3 sequence: CAWLEGTGNYGYTF. CDR3 DNA: TGTGCCTGGCTGGAAGGGACAGGAAACTATGGCTACACCTTC.